The source of this TCR beta chain is a study of T cell responses to AZD1222 COVID-19 vaccine (TCRdb year 2021). General notes on the study: A total of around 240 trial participants underwent TCR sequencing, of whom some 210 received two doses of AZD1222 and about 25 received two doses of the MenACWY control vaccine. Trial participants were enrolled into age subgroups of 18-55, 56-69 and 70-plus years, which contained about 160, 30 and 59 TCR-sequenced participants, respectively.

Study-wide findings and limitations: Vaccine-associated CD4 TCRs spanned the whole spike protein, with dominant responses in regions 160-218 and 743-854. Because no samples from the day 14 peak response were available, repertoires could be characterized only after the peak T cell response. Epitopes outside the regions mutated in the B.1.351 and B.1.1.7 variants were reportedly recognized by nearly half of the unique spike-specific TCRs. The 56-69-year group was small, and its depth increase did not reach significance, likely because of low power. Most participants were white British and females outnumbered males, and the authors suggested that clonal diversity may have been underestimated. A significant rise in spike-specific TCR breadth and depth was observed after two AZD1222 doses relative to day 0 and relative to MenACWY recipients. Conclusions about previously exposed vaccinees are limited, since just 6 or 7 AZD1222 recipients were seropositive for SARS-CoV-2 at baseline.

The meaning of the sample's time point label: about 28 days (+/-7) after the second vaccine dose. AZD1222 recipients with second doses at about 4 weeks or about 12 weeks were pooled, because spike-specific TCR depth and breadth did not differ between schedules. The vaccinee samples were drawn from two UK trials, COV001 and COV002, one of which was a single-blind randomized controlled phase 2/3 trial testing AZD1222 (ChAdOx1 nCoV-19) in healthy adults. Trial participant PBMC samples were collected at day 0 and day 28 after the second dose for TCRbeta chain sequencing. Sequences GTSNPN (CDR1) and SVGIG (CDR2) are obtained from the germline V gene (reference sequence). V loses 1 base of germline sequence and J loses 5 bases, and the interval between the two ends is 12 bases. Including the terminal cysteine and phenylalanine, the CDR3 comprises 13 residues. This entry keeps only the CDR3 DNA: 39 bases, framed from base 1.

The CDR3 regions of human TCRbeta chains were subjected to immunosequencing. The authors' analysis ran thus. Repertoire TCRs were checked for matches against a reference library of SARS-CoV-2-specific TCRs that had been generated using the MIRA antigen-specificity platform. Breadth meant the fraction of unique TCRs that were SARS-CoV-2-associated, whereas depth meant the fraction of total T cells that were SARS-CoV-2-associated. Using the MIRA data, every spike-specific TCR was mapped to the spike region that the TCR reacted to and assigned to either a CD4 or a CD8 class. Log10-transformed breadth and depth values were compared by one-way ANOVA with Sidak's multiple comparisons tests. TCRdb holds this immuneACCESS table with in-frame rearrangements only. Some clones are missing; in checked studies, unresolved V genes explain under half, and the rest has no known cause. V, J and clone size are taken as reported in that table, and D and trimming were inferred from the DNA itself. Counted in this sample were roughly 96,000 clones; around nine tenths of them appeared once. 9.5% to 13% of the sample comes from the top ten.

This clone was counted between two and nine times. What antigen it recognizes has not been identified. Nothing much larger sits one base from this clone, and base qualities are not available. This receptor was identified in an adult who received the AZD1222 COVID-19 vaccine. This sequence uses TRBV30 and TRBJ2-7, with an unclear D gene assignment. Source: peripheral blood, taken 28 days after the second AZD1222 dose. The sequenced DNA is TGTGCCTGGAGTGCGGCTCTGTACAACGAGCAGTACTTC. Translation gives CAWSAALYNEQYF.